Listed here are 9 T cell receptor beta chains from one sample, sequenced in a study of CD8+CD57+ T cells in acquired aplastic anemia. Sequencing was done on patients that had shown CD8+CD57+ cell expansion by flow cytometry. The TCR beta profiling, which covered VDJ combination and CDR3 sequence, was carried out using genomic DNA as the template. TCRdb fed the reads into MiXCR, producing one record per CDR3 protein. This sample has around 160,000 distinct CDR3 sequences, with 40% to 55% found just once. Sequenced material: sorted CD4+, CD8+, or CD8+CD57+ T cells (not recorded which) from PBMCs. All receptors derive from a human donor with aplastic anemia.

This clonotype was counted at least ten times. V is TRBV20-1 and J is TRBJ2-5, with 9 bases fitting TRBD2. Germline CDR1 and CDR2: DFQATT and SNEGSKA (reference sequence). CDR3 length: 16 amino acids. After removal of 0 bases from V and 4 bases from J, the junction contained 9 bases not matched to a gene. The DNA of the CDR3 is TGCAGTGCTAGAGATCCCACAGCGGGAGGTGTAGAGACCCAGTACTTC. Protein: CSARDPTAGGVETQYF.

The CDR3 DNA reads TGCAGCATGACAGGGGGCCCCTCCTACGAGCAGTACTTC. Encoded protein: CSMTGGPSYEQYF. The chain recombines TRBV29-1 with TRBJ2-7; 10 bases are a match to TRBD1. The CDR3 has 13 amino acids. V was pared by 8 bases and J by 0 bases, with 4 bases of the junction left unmatched. From germline, CDR1 is SQVTM and CDR2 ANQGSEA.

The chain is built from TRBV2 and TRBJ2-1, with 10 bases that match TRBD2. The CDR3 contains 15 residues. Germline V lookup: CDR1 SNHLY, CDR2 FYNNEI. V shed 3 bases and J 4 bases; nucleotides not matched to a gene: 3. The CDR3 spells CASSDTAGGYNEQFF. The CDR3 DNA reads TGTGCCAGCAGTGATACAGCGGGAGGGTACAATGAGCAGTTCTTC.

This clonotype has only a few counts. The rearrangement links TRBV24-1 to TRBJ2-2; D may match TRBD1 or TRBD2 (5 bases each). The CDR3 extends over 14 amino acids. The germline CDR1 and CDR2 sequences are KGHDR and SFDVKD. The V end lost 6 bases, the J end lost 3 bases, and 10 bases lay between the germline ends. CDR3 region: CATSPSRDTGELFF. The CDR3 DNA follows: TGTGCCACCAGTCCTAGCAGGGACACCGGGGAGCTGTTTTTT.

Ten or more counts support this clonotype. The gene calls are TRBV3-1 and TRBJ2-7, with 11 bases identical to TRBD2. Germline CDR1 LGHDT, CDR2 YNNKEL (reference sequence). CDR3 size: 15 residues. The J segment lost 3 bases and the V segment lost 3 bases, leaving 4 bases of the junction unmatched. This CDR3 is CASSHTGTSGYEQYF. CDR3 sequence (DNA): TGTGCCAGCAGCCACACCGGGACTAGCGGCTACGAGCAGTACTTC.

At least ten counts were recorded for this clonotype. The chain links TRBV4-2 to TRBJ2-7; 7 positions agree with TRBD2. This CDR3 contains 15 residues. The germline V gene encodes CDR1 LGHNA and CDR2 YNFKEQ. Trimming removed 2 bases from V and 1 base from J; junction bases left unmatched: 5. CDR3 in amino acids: CASSQSTSESYEQYF. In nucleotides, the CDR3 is TGTGCCAGCAGCCAATCAACTAGCGAATCCTACGAGCAGTACTTC.

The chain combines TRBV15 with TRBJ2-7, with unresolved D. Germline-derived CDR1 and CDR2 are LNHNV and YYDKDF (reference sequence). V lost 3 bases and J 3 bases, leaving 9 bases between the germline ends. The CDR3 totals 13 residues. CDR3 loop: CATSSQPGYEQYF. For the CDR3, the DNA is TGTGCCACCAGCAGTCAGCCGGGCTACGAGCAGTACTTC. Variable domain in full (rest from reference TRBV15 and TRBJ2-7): DAMVIQNPRYQVTQFGKPVTLSCSQTLNHNVMYWYQQKSSQAPKLLFHYYDKDFNNEADTPDNFQSRRPNTSFCFLDIRSPGLGDTAMYLCATSSQPGYEQYFGPGTRLTVT.

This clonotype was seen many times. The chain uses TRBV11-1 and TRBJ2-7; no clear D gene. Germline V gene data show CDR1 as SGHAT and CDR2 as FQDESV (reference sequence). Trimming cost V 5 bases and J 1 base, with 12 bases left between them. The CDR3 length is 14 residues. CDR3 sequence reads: CASSRSQSSYEQYF. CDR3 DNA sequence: TGTGCCAGCAGCCGATCTCAGTCATCCTACGAGCAGTACTTC.

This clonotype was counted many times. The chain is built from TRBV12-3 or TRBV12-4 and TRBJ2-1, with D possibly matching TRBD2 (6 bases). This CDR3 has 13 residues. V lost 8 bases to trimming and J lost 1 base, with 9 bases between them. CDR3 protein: CASGTPSYNEQFF. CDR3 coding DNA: TGTGCCAGCGGGACTCCTTCCTACAATGAGCAGTTCTTC.